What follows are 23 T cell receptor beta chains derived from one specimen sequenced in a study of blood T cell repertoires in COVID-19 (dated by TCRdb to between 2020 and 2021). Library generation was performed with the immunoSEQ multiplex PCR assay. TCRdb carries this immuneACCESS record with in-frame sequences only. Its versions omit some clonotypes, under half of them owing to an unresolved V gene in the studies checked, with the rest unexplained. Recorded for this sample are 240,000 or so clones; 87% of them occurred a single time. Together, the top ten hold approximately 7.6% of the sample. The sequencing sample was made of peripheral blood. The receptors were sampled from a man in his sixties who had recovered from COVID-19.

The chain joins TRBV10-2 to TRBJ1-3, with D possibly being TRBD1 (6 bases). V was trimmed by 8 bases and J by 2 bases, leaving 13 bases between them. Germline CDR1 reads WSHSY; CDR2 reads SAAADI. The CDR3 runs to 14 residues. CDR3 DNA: TGCGCCAGCGGGGAGGGGACAACTGGAAACACCATATATTTT. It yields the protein CASGEGTTGNTIYF.

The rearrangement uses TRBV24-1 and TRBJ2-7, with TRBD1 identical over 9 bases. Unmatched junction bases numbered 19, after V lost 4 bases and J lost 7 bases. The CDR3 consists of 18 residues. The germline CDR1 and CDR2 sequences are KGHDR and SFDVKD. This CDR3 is CATSENRDRRTGAREQYV. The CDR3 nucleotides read TGTGCCACCAGTGAGAACAGGGACAGACGGACAGGGGCGAGAGAGCAGTACGTC.

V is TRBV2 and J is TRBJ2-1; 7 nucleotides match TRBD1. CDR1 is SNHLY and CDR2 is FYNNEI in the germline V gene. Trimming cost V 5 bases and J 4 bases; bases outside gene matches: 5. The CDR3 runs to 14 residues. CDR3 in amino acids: CASSHGTAYNEQFF. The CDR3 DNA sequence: TGTGCCAGCAGTCACGGGACAGCTTACAATGAGCAGTTCTTC.

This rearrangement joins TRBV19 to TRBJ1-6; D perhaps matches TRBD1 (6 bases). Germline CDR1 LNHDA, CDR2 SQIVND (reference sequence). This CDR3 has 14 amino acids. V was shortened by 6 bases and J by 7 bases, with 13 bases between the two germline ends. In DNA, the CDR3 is TGTGCCAGTAGCTTGACAGGCCCCAATTCACCCCTCCACTTT. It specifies CASSLTGPNSPLHF.

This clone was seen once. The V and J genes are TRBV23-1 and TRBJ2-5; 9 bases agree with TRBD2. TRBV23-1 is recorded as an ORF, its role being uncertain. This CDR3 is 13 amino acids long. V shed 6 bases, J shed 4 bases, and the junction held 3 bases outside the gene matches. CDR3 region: CASRRGGGETQYF. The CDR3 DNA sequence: TGCGCCAGCAGGCGGGGGGGCGGAGAGACCCAGTACTTC.

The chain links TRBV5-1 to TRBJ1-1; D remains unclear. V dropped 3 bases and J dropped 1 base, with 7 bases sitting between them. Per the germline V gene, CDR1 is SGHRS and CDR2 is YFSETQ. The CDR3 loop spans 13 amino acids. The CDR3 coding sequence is TGCGCCAGCAGCTCGACACCGAACACTGAAGCTTTCTTT. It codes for CASSSTPNTEAFF.

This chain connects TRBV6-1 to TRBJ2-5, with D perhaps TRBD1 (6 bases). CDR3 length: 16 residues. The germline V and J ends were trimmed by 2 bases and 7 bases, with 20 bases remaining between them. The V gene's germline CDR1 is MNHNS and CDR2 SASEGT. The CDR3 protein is CASSEPALASRGTQYF. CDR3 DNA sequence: TGTGCCAGCAGTGAACCCGCCCTAGCCTCCAGGGGGACCCAGTACTTC.

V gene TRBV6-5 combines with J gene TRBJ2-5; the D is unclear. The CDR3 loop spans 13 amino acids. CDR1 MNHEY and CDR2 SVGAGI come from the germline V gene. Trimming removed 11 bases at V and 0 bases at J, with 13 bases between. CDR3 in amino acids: CAAAGPNQETQYF. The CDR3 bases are TGTGCCGCCGCCGGTCCCAACCAAGAGACCCAGTACTTC.

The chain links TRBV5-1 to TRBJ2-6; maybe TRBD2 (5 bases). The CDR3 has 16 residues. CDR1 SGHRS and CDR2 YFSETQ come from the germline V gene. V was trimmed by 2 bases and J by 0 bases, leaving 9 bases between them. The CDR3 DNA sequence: TGCGCCAGCAGCTTCGAGGGATACTCTGGGGCCAACGTCCTGACTTTC. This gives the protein CASSFEGYSGANVLTF.

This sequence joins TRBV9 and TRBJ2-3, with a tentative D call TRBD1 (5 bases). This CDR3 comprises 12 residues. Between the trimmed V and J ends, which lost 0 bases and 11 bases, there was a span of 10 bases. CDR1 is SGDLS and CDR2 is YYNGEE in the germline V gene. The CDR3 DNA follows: TGTGCCAGCAGCGTAGCAGGGCAGGGGCAGTATTTT. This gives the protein CASSVAGQGQYF.

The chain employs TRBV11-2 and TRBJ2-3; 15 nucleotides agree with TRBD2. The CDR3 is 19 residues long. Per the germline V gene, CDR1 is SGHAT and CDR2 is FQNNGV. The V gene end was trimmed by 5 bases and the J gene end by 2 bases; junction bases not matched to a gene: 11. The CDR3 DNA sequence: TGTGCCAGCAGCCTGGGGAGGGGACTAGCGGGGGGCCCCACAGATACGCAGTATTTT. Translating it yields CASSLGRGLAGGPTDTQYF.

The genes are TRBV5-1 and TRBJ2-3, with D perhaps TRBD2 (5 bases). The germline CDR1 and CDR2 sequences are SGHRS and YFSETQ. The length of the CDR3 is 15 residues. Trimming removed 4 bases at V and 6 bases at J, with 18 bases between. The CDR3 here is CASSQGLPITDTQYF. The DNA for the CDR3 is TGCGCCAGCAGCCAAGGACTTCCTATAACTGATACGCAGTATTTT.

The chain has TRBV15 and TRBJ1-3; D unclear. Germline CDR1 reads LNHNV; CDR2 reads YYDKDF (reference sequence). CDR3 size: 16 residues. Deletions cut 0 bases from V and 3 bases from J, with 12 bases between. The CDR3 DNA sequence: TGTGCCACCAGCAGAGATTGGGCCGGGAGTGGAAACACCATATATTTT. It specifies CATSRDWAGSGNTIYF.

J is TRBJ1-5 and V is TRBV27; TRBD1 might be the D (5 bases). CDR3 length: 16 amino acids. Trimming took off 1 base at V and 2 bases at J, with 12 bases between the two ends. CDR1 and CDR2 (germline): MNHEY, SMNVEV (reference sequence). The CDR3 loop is CASSLYAGHGNQPQHF. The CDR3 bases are TGTGCCAGCAGTTTATACGCAGGGCACGGCAATCAGCCCCAGCATTTT.

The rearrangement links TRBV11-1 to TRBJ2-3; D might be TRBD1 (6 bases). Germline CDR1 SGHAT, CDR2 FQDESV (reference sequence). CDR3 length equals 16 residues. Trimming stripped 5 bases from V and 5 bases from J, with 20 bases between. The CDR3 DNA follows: TGTGCCAGCAGCCGATCGGGCAGGGGTGGCGTAGATACGCAGTATTTT. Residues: CASSRSGRGGVDTQYF.

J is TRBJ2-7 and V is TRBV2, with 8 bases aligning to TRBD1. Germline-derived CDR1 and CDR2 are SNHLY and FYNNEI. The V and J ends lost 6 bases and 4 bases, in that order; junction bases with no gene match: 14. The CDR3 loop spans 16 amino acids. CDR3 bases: TGTGCCAGCAGCGGGCGCCCGGACAGGGCGGGTTACGAGCAGTACGTC. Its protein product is CASSGRPDRAGYEQYV.

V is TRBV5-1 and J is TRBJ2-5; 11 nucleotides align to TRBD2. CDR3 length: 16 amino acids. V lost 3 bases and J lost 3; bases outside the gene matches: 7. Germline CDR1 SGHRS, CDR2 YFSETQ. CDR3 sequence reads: CASSWAGTSGEETQYF. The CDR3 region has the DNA TGCGCCAGCAGCTGGGCCGGGACTAGCGGCGAAGAGACCCAGTACTTC.

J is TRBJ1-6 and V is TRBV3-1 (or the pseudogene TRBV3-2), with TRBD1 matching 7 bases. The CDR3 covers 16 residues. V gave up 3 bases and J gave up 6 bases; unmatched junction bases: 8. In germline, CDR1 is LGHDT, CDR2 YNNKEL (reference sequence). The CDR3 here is CASSQPRDRLNSPLHF. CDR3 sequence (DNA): TGTGCCAGCAGCCAGCCCCGGGACAGACTTAATTCACCCCTCCACTTT.

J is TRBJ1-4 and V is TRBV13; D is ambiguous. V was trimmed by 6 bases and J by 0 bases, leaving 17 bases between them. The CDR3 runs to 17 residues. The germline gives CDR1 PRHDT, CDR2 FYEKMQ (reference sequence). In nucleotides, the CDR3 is TGTGCCAGCAGTTCTAACAGAGAACCAGCAACTAATGAAAAACTGTTTTTT. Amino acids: CASSSNREPATNEKLFF. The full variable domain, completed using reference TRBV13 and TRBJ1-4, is AAGVIQSPRHLIKEKRETATLKCYPIPRHDTVYWYQQGPGQDPQFLISFYEKMQSDKGSIPDRFSAQQFSDYHSELNMSSLELGDSALYFCASSSNREPATNEKLFFGSGTQLSVL.

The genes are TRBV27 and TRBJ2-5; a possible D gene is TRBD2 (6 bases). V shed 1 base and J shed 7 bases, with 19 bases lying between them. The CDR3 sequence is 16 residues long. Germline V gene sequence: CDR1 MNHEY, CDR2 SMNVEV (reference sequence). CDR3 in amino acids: CASSLYSVRGPGTQYF. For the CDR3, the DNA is TGTGCCAGCAGTTTATATTCGGTGCGGGGCCCAGGGACCCAGTACTTC.

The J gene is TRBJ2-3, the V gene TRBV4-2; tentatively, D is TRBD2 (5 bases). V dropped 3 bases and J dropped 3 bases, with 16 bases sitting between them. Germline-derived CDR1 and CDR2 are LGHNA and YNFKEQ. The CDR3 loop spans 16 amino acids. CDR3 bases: TGTGCCAGCAGCCAGGACGAGGGCCGGGGTACAGATACGCAGTATTTT. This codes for CASSQDEGRGTDTQYF.

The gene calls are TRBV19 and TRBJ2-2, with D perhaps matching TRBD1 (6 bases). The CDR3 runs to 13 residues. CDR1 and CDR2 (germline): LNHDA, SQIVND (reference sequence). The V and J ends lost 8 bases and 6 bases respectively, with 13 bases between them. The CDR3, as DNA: TGTGCCAGTTCCCCCCAGGGGCCCGGGGAGCTGTTTTTT. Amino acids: CASSPQGPGELFF.

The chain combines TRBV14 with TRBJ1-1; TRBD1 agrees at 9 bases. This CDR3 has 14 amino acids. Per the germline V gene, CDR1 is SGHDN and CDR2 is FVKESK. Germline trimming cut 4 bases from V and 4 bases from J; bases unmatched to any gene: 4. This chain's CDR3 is CASSRGQGSTEAFF. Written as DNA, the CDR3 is TGTGCCAGCAGCCGCGGACAGGGGTCCACTGAAGCTTTCTTT.